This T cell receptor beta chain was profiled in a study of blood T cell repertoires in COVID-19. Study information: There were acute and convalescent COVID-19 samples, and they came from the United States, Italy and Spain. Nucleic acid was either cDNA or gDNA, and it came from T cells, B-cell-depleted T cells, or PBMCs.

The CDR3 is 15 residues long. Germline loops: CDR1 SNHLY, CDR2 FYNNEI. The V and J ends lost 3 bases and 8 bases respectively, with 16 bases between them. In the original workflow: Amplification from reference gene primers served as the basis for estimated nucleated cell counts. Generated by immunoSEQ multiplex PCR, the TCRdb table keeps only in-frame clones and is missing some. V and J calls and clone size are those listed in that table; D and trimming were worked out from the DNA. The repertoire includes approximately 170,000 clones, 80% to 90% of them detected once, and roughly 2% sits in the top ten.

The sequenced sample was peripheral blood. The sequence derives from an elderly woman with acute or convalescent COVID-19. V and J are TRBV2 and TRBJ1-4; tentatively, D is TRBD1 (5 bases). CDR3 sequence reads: CASSEEGQGGEKLFF. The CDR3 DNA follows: TGTGCCAGCAGTGAGGAGGGCCAGGGTGGGGAAAAACTGTTTTTT.